This T cell receptor (beta chain) originates from a study of blood T cell repertoires in COVID-19. Clones were sequenced by immunoSEQ multiplex PCR, and TCRdb holds only the in-frame ones, with some missing. Among 60,000 to 65,000 clones listed, approximately 80% were seen once. This CDR3 spans 17 amino acids. The germline gives CDR1 LNHNV, CDR2 YYDKDF (reference sequence). Germline trimming cut 0 bases from V and 2 bases from J; bases unmatched to any gene: 7. The chain couples TRBV15 to TRBJ1-3; 7 bases match TRBD1. The sequenced sample was peripheral blood. The clonotype was recovered from an elderly woman with active or convalescent COVID-19. The CDR3 DNA reads as TGTGCCACCAGCAGAGATTCGGCAGACAGGGCTGGAAACACCATATATTTT. Its translation: CATSRDSADRAGNTIYF.